This T cell receptor beta chain stems from a study of early T cells in non-severe SARS-CoV-2 infection. Study information: The chains were unpaired, and the sequenced material was bulk RNA from unsorted whole blood.

V shed 5 bases and J 2 bases; nucleotides not matched to a gene: 5. The CDR3 spans 15 residues. As to this clonotype: The antigen is unknown.

Study-wide results and limits: Clonotype matching in VDJdb favored anti-spike CD8 responses and did not capture private and CD4 specificities.

The library protocol tagged individual cDNA molecules with unique molecular identifiers. In TCRdb, the 5' RACE reads were re-called with MiXCR into one record per CDR3 protein. The repertoire holds approximately 68,000 distinct CDR3 sequences, with around 10% as singletons. The V call is TRBV12-3 or TRBV12-4, the J call TRBJ2-1, with 8 bases fitting TRBD2. The TCR comes from an adult who was a healthcare worker with PCR-confirmed SARS-CoV-2 infection or an uninfected control (not recorded which). The starting material was whole blood, obtained at baseline. The CDR3 bases are TGTGCCAGCAGTACGGGGGGGGAGCCCTACAATGAGCAGTTCTTC. Translation: CASSTGGEPYNEQFF.